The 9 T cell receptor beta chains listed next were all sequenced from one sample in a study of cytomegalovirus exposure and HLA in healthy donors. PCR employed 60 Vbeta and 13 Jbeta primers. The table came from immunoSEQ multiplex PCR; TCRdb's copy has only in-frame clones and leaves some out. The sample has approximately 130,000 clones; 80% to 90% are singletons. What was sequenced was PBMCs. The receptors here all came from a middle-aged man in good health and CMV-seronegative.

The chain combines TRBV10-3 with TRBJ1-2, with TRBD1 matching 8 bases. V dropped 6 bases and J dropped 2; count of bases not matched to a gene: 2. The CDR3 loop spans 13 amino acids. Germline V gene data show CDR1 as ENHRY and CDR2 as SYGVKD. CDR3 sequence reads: CAIRDRENYGYTF. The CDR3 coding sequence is TGTGCCATCAGGGACAGGGAAAACTATGGCTACACCTTC.

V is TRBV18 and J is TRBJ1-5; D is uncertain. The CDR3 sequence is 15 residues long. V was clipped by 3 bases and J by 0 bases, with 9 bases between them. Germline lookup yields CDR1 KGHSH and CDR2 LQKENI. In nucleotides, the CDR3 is TGTGCCAGCTCACCCTGGGAGTATAGCAATCAGCCCCAGCATTTT. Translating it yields CASSPWEYSNQPQHF.

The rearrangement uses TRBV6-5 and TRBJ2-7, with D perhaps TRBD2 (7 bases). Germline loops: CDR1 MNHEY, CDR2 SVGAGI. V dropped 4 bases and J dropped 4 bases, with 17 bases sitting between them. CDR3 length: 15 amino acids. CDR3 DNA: TGTGCCAGCAGTTCCCCGGGGGGAAGGGGGTACGAGCAGTACTTC. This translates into CASSSPGGRGYEQYF.

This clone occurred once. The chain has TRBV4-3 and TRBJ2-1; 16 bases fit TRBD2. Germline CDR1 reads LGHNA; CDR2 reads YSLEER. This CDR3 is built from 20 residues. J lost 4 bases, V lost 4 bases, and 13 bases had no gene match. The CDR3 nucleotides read TGCGCCAGCAGCCGCAGAGGGTCGGGACTAGCGGGAGGGTCATACAATGAGCAGTTCTTC. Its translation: CASSRRGSGLAGGSYNEQFF.

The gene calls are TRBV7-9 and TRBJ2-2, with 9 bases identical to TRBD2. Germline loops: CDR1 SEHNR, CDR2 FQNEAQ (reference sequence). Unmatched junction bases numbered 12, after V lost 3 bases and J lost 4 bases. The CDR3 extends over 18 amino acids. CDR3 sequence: CASSFPREGLQPTGELFF. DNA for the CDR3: TGTGCCAGCAGCTTCCCGCGGGAGGGACTTCAGCCCACCGGGGAGCTGTTTTTT.

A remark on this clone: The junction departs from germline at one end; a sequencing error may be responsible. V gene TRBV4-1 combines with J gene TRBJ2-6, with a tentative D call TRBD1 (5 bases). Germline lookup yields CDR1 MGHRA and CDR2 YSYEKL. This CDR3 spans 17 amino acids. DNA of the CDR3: TGCGCCAGCAGCCAAGATCAGGGATTCTCTGGGGCCAACGGCCTGACTTTC. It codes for CASSQDQGFSGANGLTF.

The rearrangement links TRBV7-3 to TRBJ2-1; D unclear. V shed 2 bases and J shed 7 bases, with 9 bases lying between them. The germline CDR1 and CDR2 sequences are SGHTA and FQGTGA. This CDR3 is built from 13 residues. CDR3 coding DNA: TGTGCCAGCAGCTTATCTCCCGGGAATGAGCAGTTCTTC. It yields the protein CASSLSPGNEQFF. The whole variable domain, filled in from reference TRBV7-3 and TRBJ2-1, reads GAGVSQTPSNKVTEKGKYVELRCDPISGHTALYWYRQSLGQGPEFLIYFQGTGAADDSGLPNDRFFAVRPEGSVSTLKIQRTERGDSAVYLCASSLSPGNEQFFGPGTRLTVL.

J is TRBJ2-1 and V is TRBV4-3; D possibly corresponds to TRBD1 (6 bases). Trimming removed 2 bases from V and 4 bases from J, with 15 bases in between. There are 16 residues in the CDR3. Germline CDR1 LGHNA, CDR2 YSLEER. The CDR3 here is CASSQFARGEYNEQFF. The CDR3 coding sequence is TGCGCCAGCAGCCAATTTGCCAGGGGCGAGTACAATGAGCAGTTCTTC.

The CDR3 region has the DNA TGTGCCAGTACCAATAGCGGGGGGCCTCGCACAGATACGCAGTATTTT. Translation gives CASTNSGGPRTDTQYF. The chain carries TRBV19 and TRBJ2-3, with 10 bases aligning to TRBD2. From germline, CDR1 is LNHDA and CDR2 SQIVND (reference sequence). CDR3 length: 16 amino acids. After removal of 7 bases from V and 1 base from J, the junction contained 8 bases not matched to a gene.